The clone carrying this TCR beta chain was observed at least ten times. This entry belongs to a study of T cells in Graves' hyperthyroidism and ophthalmopathy. TCR beta CDR3 regions were amplified from RNA transcripts. The TCR CDR3 was amplified in a first-round RT-PCR using the HTBI primer set. From the multiplex PCR reads, TCRdb called clonotypes with MiXCR, one entry per CDR3 protein. The data contain 450,000 to 650,000 distinct CDR3 sequences, less than 25% of them singletons. CDR3 length: 15 residues. Germline CDR1 reads MNHNS; CDR2 reads SASEGT. Trimming removed 7 bases from V and 1 base from J, with 16 bases in between.

Input material: blood. The sequence came from a man aged 18 to 29 with Graves' hyperthyroidism. The V and J genes are TRBV6-1 and TRBJ1-1, with D tentatively TRBD1 (6 bases). The CDR3 here is CASTKGGAPNTEAFF. Written as DNA, the CDR3 is TGTGCCAGCACCAAAGGGGGGGCCCCGAACACTGAAGCTTTCTTT.